The 30 T cell receptor beta chains below all came from one sample that was sequenced in a study of blood T cell repertoires in COVID-19. This table comes from immunoSEQ multiplex PCR, and its TCRdb copy is limited to in-frame clones, with some not included. The sample records hundreds of thousands of clones, 75% to 95% being singletons. Sequenced sample: PBMCs or T cells enriched from blood (not recorded which). Receptor source: a woman in her late teens or twenties who had recovered from COVID-19.

The CDR3 DNA follows: TGTGCCAGCAGCTTCCCGGGACAGGGGGTTGAAAAACTGTTTTTT. Encoded protein: CASSFPGQGVEKLFF. J is TRBJ1-4 and V is TRBV5-8; 11 nucleotides match TRBD1. V was clipped by 2 bases and J by 7 bases; unmatched bases: 4. CDR1 is SGHTS, CDR2 YDEGEE, per germline. The CDR3 is 15 amino acids.

DNA of the CDR3: TGTGCCAGCAGCCCCCCTGGACTAGAGCAGTTCTTC. Residues: CASSPPGLEQFF. V usage is TRBV3-1 (or the pseudogene TRBV3-2) and J usage is TRBJ2-1, with D perhaps TRBD2 (6 bases). CDR3 length: 12 residues. CDR1 and CDR2 from the germline V gene are LGHDT and YNNKEL (reference sequence). V gave up 4 bases and J gave up 10 bases, with 11 bases separating them.

This sequence joins TRBV28 and TRBJ1-2; perhaps TRBD1 as D (6 bases). V lost 1 base to trimming and J lost 7 bases, with 25 bases between them. CDR1 MDHEN and CDR2 SYDVKM come from the germline V gene. CDR3 length: 18 residues. The CDR3 protein is CASSLLKWGQGGPGGYTF. The CDR3 DNA is TGTGCCAGCAGTTTATTAAAGTGGGGGCAGGGTGGTCCTGGTGGCTACACCTTC.

The sample holds one count of this clone. V gene TRBV7-8 combines with J gene TRBJ2-1; tentative D call: TRBD2 (7 bases). Germline V gene sequence: CDR1 SGHVS, CDR2 FQNEAQ. Trimming took 2 bases from V and 1 from J, leaving 15 bases between them. The CDR3 covers 17 residues. The CDR3 is CASSLSAGARSYNEQFF. The CDR3 DNA reads as TGTGCCAGCAGCTTAAGTGCGGGGGCGAGGTCCTACAATGAGCAGTTCTTC.

This chain connects TRBV11-3 to TRBJ2-7, with 7 nucleotides matching TRBD1. This CDR3 is built from 13 residues. The germline V gene has CDR1 SGHNT and CDR2 YENEEA. V lost 5 bases to trimming and J lost 3 bases; unmatched junction nucleotides: 4. DNA of the CDR3: TGTGCCAGCAGCGAGGGACAGCTCTACGAGCAGTACTTC. Amino acid sequence: CASSEGQLYEQYF.

The CDR3 DNA reads TGTGCCAGCAGCGTATCGGGACAGGCGAACCAAGAGACCCAGTACTTC. Translation: CASSVSGQANQETQYF. This chain uses TRBV9 with TRBJ2-5; 8 nucleotides match TRBD1. Germline V lookup: CDR1 SGDLS, CDR2 YYNGEE. V shed 1 base, J shed 0 bases, and the junction held 5 bases outside the gene matches. The CDR3 consists of 16 residues.

The chain is built from TRBV5-4 and TRBJ1-2; 7 bases map to TRBD1. This CDR3 contains 13 residues. Germline V gene sequence: CDR1 SGHNT, CDR2 YYREEE (reference sequence). V was clipped by 3 bases and J by 7 bases; unmatched bases: 6. The CDR3 spells CASSYGTDSGYTF. CDR3 nucleotides: TGTGCCAGCAGCTACGGGACAGACTCTGGCTACACCTTC.

The rearrangement links TRBV11-3 to TRBJ2-1; TRBD2 matches 7 bases. Germline values: CDR1 SGHNT, CDR2 YENEEA. Trimming at V came to 0 bases and at J to 11 bases, leaving 10 bases not matched to a gene. This CDR3 region has 15 residues. CDR3 loop: CASSLDVRRGTQQFF. In nucleotides, the CDR3 is TGTGCCAGCAGCTTAGATGTAAGGCGGGGGACCCAGCAGTTCTTC.

Turning to this clone: The sample carries other DNA sequences with the same CDR3. This sequence joins TRBV28 and TRBJ1-3; perhaps TRBD1 as D (6 bases). The CDR3 totals 13 residues. The germline V gene encodes CDR1 MDHEN and CDR2 SYDVKM. The V and J ends lost 3 bases and 4 bases respectively, with 7 bases between them. In DNA, the CDR3 is TGTGCCAGCAGTTTCAGGGGAGGAAACACCATATATTTT. It codes for CASSFRGGNTIYF.

The chain joins TRBV7-2 to TRBJ1-2; D is perhaps TRBD1 (5 bases). The V gene's germline CDR1 is SGHTA and CDR2 FQGNSA. The V end lost 10 bases, the J end lost 7 bases, and 19 bases lay between the germline ends. The CDR3 sequence is 13 residues long. The CDR3 DNA sequence: TGTGCCACCTCTATGTTTCAGGGCTTTGGCTACACCTTC. Translation gives CATSMFQGFGYTF.

This chain joins TRBV28 and TRBJ1-2, with D perhaps TRBD1 (5 bases). Germline CDR1 is MDHEN and CDR2 is SYDVKM. V was trimmed by 5 bases and J by 8 bases, leaving 27 bases between them. CDR3 length equals 17 residues. CDR3 bases: TGTGCCAGCAGTATCTACGCTCAGGGACTGGCCGCGGAGGGCTACACCTTC. This sequence encodes CASSIYAQGLAAEGYTF.

This chain links TRBV2 with TRBJ2-2; 11 bases line up with TRBD2. V dropped 6 bases and J dropped 6; count of bases not matched to a gene: 0. The germline gives CDR1 SNHLY, CDR2 FYNNEI. The CDR3 has 13 amino acids. This CDR3 is CASRLAGAGELFF. CDR3 DNA: TGTGCCAGCAGACTAGCGGGGGCCGGGGAGCTGTTTTTT.

The V gene is TRBV28, the J gene TRBJ2-2, with D tentatively TRBD2 (6 bases). This CDR3 is built from 15 residues. CDR1 MDHEN and CDR2 SYDVKM come from the germline V gene. V lost 8 bases to trimming and J lost 4 bases, with 17 bases between them. CDR3 nucleotide sequence: TGTGCCAGCGATCGAGGGCTAGCGAGCACCGGGGAGCTGTTTTTT. Its protein is CASDRGLASTGELFF.

On this clone itself: The germline gene is not matched at one end of the junction; a read error may be the cause. The chain's CDR3 is CASSQGETQYF. CDR3 nucleotide sequence: TGTGCTAGCAGCCAGGGGGAGACCCAGTACTTC. This rearrangement joins TRBV7-7 to TRBJ2-5; possible D gene TRBD1, 6 bases. The CDR3 has 11 residues. The germline CDR1 and CDR2 sequences are SSHAT and FNYEAQ (reference sequence).

In its sample, this clone was seen many times. The chain is built from TRBV6-4 and TRBJ2-3, with TRBD2 as a possible D gene (5 bases). V was clipped by 8 bases and J by 0 bases, with 15 bases between them. This CDR3 comprises 15 residues. Germline V gene sequence: CDR1 MRHNA, CDR2 SNTAGT. In DNA form, the CDR3 reads TGTGCCAGCGGCCCGGAGGACTCTAGCACAGATACGCAGTATTTT. It specifies CASGPEDSSTDTQYF.

CDR3 sequence reads: CASSVGQGGKEKLFF. CDR3 coding DNA: TGTGCCAGCAGCGTCGGACAGGGCGGAAAAGAAAAACTGTTTTTT. This sequence joins TRBV9 and TRBJ1-4, with 8 positions matching TRBD1. The length of the CDR3 is 15 residues. V lost 2 bases and J lost 8; bases outside the gene matches: 8. Germline V lookup: CDR1 SGDLS, CDR2 YYNGEE.

The rearrangement links TRBV11-2 to TRBJ1-5; 10 bases agree with TRBD1. This CDR3 comprises 15 residues. In germline, CDR1 is SGHAT, CDR2 FQNNGV. The junction had 9 bases not matched to a gene; V was cut back by 0 bases and J by 13 bases. CDR3 sequence (DNA): TGTGCCAGCAGCTTAGACCGGGACAGGGGTTTTGCACAGCATTTT. As protein: CASSLDRDRGFAQHF.

There are a few counts of this clone. The chain combines TRBV10-3 with TRBJ2-5, with 12 bases fitting TRBD2. Germline lookup yields CDR1 ENHRY and CDR2 SYGVKD. Trimming at V came to 4 bases and at J to 5 bases, leaving 8 bases not matched to a gene. The CDR3 loop spans 16 amino acids. CDR3 sequence (DNA): TGTGCCATCAGTGCGGGGACTAGCGGGTTTTGGGAGACCCAGTACTTC. It translates to CAISAGTSGFWETQYF.

The V call is TRBV15, the J call TRBJ2-3; TRBD2 agrees at 7 bases. This CDR3 region has 15 residues. V lost 0 bases, J lost 3 bases, and 3 bases stayed unmatched. The germline V gene has CDR1 LNHNV and CDR2 YYDKDF (reference sequence). This CDR3 reads CATSRDGRMTDTQYF. CDR3 bases: TGTGCCACCAGCAGAGACGGGAGGATGACAGATACGCAGTATTTT.

The chain employs TRBV6-4 and TRBJ2-1; the match to TRBD2 covers 8 bases. J gave up 10 bases and V 4 bases, and 6 bases lay outside the gene matches. The CDR3 covers 13 residues. CDR1 and CDR2 (germline): MRHNA, SNTAGT. CDR3 residues: CASSGTSFGEQFF. In DNA, the CDR3 is TGTGCCAGCAGTGGGACTAGCTTTGGGGAGCAGTTCTTC.

V is TRBV5-1 and J is TRBJ2-5, with 9 bases fitting TRBD1. Losses at the gene ends were 3 bases for V and 3 bases for J; bases not matched to a gene: 3. Germline V gives CDR1 SGHRS, CDR2 YFSETQ. The CDR3 loop spans 14 amino acids. CDR3 protein: CASSWGDREETQYF. In nucleotides, the CDR3 is TGCGCCAGCAGCTGGGGGGACAGGGAAGAGACCCAGTACTTC.

V gene TRBV11-2 combines with J gene TRBJ2-3; D gene ambiguous. Germline assignment: CDR1 SGHAT and CDR2 FQNNGV. V shed 3 bases and J shed 2 bases, with 9 bases lying between them. This CDR3 has 14 amino acids. This CDR3 reads CASSLQAVTDTQYF. For the CDR3, the DNA is TGTGCCAGCAGCTTGCAGGCTGTCACAGATACGCAGTATTTT. The full variable domain, rest sourced from reference TRBV11-2 and TRBJ2-3, is EAGVAQSPRYKIIEKRQSVAFWCNPISGHATLYWYQQILGQGPKLLIQFQNNGVVDDSQLPKDRFSAERLKGVDSTLKIQPAKLEDSAVYLCASSLQAVTDTQYFGPGTRLTVL.

CDR3 amino acids: CASSLAGYGQPQHF. The CDR3 DNA is TGTGCCAGCAGTTTAGCAGGGTACGGGCAGCCCCAGCATTTT. This chain uses TRBV28 with TRBJ1-5; D perhaps matches TRBD1 (5 bases). Germline assignment: CDR1 MDHEN and CDR2 SYDVKM. This CDR3 has 14 residues. Deletions cut 2 bases from V and 7 bases from J, with 12 bases between.

V is TRBV7-3 and J is TRBJ2-6; D gene uncertain. Germline V gene data show CDR1 as SGHTA and CDR2 as FQGTGA. There are 14 residues in the CDR3. Deletions cut 6 bases from V and 1 base from J, with 7 bases between. The CDR3 coding sequence is TGTGCCAGCAGTCAGGTTTCTGGGGCCAACGTCCTGACTTTC. Amino acid sequence: CASSQVSGANVLTF.

This rearrangement joins TRBV6-4 to TRBJ2-2; D is unresolved. Trimming cost V 6 bases and J 7 bases, with 15 bases left between them. Germline V gives CDR1 MRHNA, CDR2 SNTAGT. CDR3 length: 14 residues. CDR3 amino acids: CASRVEGENGELFF. The CDR3 nucleotides are TGTGCCAGCAGAGTGGAAGGAGAGAACGGGGAGCTGTTTTTT.

The V and J genes are TRBV28 and TRBJ2-3; 8 bases map to TRBD1. The germline CDR1 and CDR2 sequences are MDHEN and SYDVKM. The CDR3 length is 17 residues. V lost 1 base and J lost 0; bases outside the gene matches: 6. CDR3 residues: CASSLFRTGSSTDTQYF. Here the CDR3 DNA reads TGTGCCAGCAGTTTATTTAGGACAGGGTCAAGCACAGATACGCAGTATTTT.

V and J are TRBV18 and TRBJ2-1; unclear D gene. The CDR3 consists of 13 residues. V lost 4 bases and J lost 6, with 10 bases in between. Looked up from germline, CDR1 is KGHSH and CDR2 is LQKENI. Here the CDR3 reads CASSLSQSNEQFF. In nucleotides, the CDR3 is TGTGCCAGCTCACTCTCCCAGTCCAATGAGCAGTTCTTC.

V is TRBV6-2 or TRBV6-3 and J is TRBJ2-5; tentatively, D is TRBD2 (5 bases). Between the trimmed V and J ends, which lost 2 bases and 5 bases, there was a span of 15 bases. This CDR3 is 15 amino acids long. The germline V gene has CDR1 MNHEY and CDR2 SVGEGT. The CDR3 DNA reads as TGTGCCAGCAGTTACGAATACCAGCCGGGGGAGACCCAGTACTTC. It yields the protein CASSYEYQPGETQYF.

The gene calls are TRBV6-2 or TRBV6-3 and TRBJ1-1, with 7 positions matching TRBD1. Looked up from germline, CDR1 is MNHEY and CDR2 is SVGEGT. V shed 5 bases, J shed 6 bases, and the junction held 0 bases outside the gene matches. The CDR3 consists of 11 residues. The CDR3 loop reads CASSQGAEAFF. The CDR3 coding sequence is TGTGCCAGCAGTCAGGGGGCTGAAGCTTTCTTT.

The CDR3 region has the DNA TGTGCCAGCAGCCCCACCCCTACGAGCGGGGGGACAATCAATGAGCAGTTCTTC. This gives the protein CASSPTPTSGGTINEQFF. V usage is TRBV5-4 and J usage is TRBJ2-1, with 9 bases that match TRBD2. Germline V gene sequence: CDR1 SGHNT, CDR2 YYREEE (reference sequence). Trimming cost V 4 bases and J 6 bases; bases outside gene matches: 17. The length of the CDR3 is 18 residues.